This TCR beta chain was sequenced during a study of identical twins. Study outcomes and limitations: Models underpredicted monozygotic twin sharing of out-of-frame TCR alpha. Out-of-frame beta chain sequences displayed weaker excess sharing between twins. A partial confounding effect on zero-insertion analyses could come from invariant MAIT and iNKT cells.

The length of the CDR3 is 15 residues. The germline V gene has CDR1 SGHTA and CDR2 FQGNSA. The trim removed 4 bases at V and 4 bases at J, leaving 9 bases unmatched. TCRdb independently ran MiXCR on the 5' RACE reads; one entry per CDR3 protein. Of around 500,000 distinct CDR3 sequences in the sample, 11% to 15% were seen once. Donors were all healthy Caucasians. Regarding this clonotype: Its antigen is not known.

The same specimen was also included in a second study, on yellow fever vaccine responses in identical twins.

The sequence derives from a woman between 18 and 30 years old in good health. The chain recombines TRBV7-2 with TRBJ2-5; 7 nucleotides agree with TRBD1. The sample taken for sequencing was CD4+ T cells sorted from blood. The CDR3 protein is CASSSPGQTSETQYF. The CDR3 DNA follows: TGTGCCAGCAGCTCCCCGGGACAGACCTCAGAGACCCAGTACTTC. Based on the CDR3 plus reference TRBV7-2 and TRBJ2-5, the full variable domain is GAGVSQSPSNKVTEKGKDVELRCDPISGHTALYWYRQSLGQGLEFLIYFQGNSAPDKSGLPSDRFSAERTGGSVSTLTIQRTQQEDSAVYLCASSSPGQTSETQYFGPGTRLLVL.